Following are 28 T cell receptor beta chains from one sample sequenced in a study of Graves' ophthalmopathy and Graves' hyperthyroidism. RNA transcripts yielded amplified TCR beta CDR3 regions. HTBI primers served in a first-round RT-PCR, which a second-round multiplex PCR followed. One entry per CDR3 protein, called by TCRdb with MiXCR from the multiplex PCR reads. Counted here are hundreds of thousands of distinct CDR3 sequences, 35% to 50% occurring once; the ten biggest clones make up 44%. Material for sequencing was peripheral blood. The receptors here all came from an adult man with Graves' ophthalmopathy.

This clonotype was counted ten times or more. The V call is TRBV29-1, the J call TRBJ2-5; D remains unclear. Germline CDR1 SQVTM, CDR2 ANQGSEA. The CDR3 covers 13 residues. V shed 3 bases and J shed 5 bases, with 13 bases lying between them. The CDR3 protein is CSVDAQLGETQYF. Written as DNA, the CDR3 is TGCAGCGTTGACGCTCAATTGGGGGAGACCCAGTACTTC.

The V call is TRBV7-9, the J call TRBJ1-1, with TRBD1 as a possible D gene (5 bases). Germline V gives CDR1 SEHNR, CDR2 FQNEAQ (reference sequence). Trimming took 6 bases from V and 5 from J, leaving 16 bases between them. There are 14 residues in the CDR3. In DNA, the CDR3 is TGTGCCAGCAGTTCCAACGGGGGAAGAACTGAAGCTTTCTTT. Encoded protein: CASSSNGGRTEAFF.

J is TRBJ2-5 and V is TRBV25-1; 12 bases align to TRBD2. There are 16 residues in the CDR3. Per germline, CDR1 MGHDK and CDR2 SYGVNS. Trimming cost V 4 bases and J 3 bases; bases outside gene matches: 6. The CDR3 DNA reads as TGTGCCAGCAGTGCCTCTAGCGGGAGGGTGGAAGAGACCCAGTACTTC. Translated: CASSASSGRVEETQYF. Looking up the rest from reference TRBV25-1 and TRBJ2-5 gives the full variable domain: EADIYQTPRYLVIGTGKKITLECSQTMGHDKMYWYQQDPGMELHLIHYSYGVNSTEKGDLSSESTVSRIRTEHFPLTLESARPSHTSQYLCASSASSGRVEETQYFGPGTRLLVL.

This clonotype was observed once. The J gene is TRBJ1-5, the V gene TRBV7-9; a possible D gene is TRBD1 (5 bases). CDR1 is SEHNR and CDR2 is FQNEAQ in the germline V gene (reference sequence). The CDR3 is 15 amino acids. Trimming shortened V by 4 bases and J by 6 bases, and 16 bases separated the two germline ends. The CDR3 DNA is TGTGCCAGCAGCTCCTCCGGGACGCGGAGTCAGCCCCAGCATTTT. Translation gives CASSSSGTRSQPQHF.

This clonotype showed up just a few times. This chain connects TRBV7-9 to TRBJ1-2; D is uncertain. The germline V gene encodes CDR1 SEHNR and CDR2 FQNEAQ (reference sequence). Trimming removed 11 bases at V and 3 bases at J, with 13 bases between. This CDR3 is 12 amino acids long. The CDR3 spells CAWSRTHYGYTF. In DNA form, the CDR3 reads TGTGCCTGGAGCAGGACGCACTATGGCTACACCTTC.

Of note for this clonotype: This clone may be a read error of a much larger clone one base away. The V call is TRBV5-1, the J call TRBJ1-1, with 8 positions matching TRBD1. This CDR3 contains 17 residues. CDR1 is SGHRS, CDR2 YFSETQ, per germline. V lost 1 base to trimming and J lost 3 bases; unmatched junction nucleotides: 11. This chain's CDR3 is CASSLTGQGAWDTEAFF. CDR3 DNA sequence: TGCGCCAGCAGCTTGACGGGTCAGGGGGCGTGGGACACTGAAGCTTTCTTT. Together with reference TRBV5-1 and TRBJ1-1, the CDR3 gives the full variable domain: KAGVTQTPRYLIKTRGQQVTLSCSPISGHRSVSWYQQTPGQGLQFLFEYFSETQRNKGNFPGRFSGRQFSNSRSEMNVSTLELGDSALYLCASSLTGQGAWDTEAFFGQGTRLTVV.

The CDR3 here is CASSTHGQGSTGELFF. As DNA, the CDR3 is TGTGCCAGTAGTACCCATGGACAGGGTAGCACCGGGGAGCTGTTTTTT. The J gene is TRBJ2-2, the V gene TRBV19, with TRBD1 matching over 8 bases. Trimming took 4 bases from V and 4 from J; bases not matched to a gene: 8. This CDR3 has 16 residues. Germline-derived CDR1 and CDR2 are LNHDA and SQIVND (reference sequence).

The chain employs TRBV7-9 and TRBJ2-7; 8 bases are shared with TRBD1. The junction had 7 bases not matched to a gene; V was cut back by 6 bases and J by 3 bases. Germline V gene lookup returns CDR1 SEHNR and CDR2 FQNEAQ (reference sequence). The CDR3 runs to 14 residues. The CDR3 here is CASRPGGAGYEQYF. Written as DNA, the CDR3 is TGTGCCAGCAGGCCAGGGGGCGCTGGCTACGAGCAGTACTTC.

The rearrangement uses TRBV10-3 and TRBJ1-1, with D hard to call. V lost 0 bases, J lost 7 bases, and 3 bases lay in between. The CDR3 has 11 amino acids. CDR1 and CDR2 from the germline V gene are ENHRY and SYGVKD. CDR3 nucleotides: TGTGCCATCAGTGAGTCGGGTGAAGCTTTCTTT. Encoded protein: CAISESGEAFF.

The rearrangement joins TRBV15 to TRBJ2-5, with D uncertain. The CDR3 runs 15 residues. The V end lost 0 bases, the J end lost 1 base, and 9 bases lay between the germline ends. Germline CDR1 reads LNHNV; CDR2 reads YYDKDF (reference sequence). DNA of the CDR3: TGTGCCACCAGCAGAGACAGGAAATCCCAAGAGACCCAGTACTTC. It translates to CATSRDRKSQETQYF.

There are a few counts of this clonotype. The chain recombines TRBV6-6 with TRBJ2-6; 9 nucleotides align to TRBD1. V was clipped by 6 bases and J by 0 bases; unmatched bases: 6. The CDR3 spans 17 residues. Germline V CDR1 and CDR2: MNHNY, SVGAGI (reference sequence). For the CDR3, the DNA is TGTGCCAGCAGCCAGGACAGGGGCATCTCTGGGGCCAACGTCCTGACTTTC. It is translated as CASSQDRGISGANVLTF.

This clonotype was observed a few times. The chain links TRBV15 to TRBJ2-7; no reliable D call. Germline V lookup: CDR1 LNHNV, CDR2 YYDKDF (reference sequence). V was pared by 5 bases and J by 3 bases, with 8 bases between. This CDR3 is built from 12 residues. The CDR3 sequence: CATSSSNYEQYF. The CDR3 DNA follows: TGTGCCACCAGCTCCTCAAACTACGAGCAGTACTTC.

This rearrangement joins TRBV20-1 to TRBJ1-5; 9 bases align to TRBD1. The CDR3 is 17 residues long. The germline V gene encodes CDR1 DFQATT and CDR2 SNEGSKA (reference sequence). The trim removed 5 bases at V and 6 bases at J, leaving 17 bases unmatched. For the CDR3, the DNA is TGCAGTGCTGGACCGGGACAGGGCAATCGGTTGGTTCAGCCCCAGCATTTT. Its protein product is CSAGPGQGNRLVQPQHF.

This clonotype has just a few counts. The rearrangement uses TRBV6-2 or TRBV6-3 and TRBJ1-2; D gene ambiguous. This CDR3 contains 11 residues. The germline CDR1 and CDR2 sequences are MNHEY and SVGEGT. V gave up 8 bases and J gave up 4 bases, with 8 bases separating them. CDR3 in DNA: TGTGCCAGCTTCTCGCTCTATGGCTACACCTTC. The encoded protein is CASFSLYGYTF.

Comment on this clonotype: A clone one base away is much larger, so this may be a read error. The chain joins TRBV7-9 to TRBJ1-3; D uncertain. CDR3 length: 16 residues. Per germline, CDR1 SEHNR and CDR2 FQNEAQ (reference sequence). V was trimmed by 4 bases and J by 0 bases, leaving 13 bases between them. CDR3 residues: CASSSGGRASGNTIYF. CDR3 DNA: TGTGCCAGCAGCTCAGGCGGCCGCGCCTCTGGAAACACCATATATTTT.

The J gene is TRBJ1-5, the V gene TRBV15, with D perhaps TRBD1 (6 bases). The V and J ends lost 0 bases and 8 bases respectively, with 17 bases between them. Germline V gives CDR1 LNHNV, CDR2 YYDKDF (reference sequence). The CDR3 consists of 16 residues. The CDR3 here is CATSRDTLGGSKPQHF. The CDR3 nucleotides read TGTGCCACCAGCAGAGATACGTTAGGGGGAAGCAAGCCCCAGCATTTT.

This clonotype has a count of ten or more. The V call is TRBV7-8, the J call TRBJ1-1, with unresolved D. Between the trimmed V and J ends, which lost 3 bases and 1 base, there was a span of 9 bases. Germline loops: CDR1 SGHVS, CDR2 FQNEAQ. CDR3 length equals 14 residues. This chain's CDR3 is CASSFAGANTEAFF. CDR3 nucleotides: TGTGCCAGCAGCTTCGCCGGCGCGAACACTGAAGCTTTCTTT.

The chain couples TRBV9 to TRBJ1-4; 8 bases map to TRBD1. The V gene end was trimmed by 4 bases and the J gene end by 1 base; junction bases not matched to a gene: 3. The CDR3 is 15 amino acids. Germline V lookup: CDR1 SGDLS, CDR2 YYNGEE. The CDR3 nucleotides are TGTGCCAGCAGCACCGGACAGGGAACTAATGAAAAACTGTTTTTT. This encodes CASSTGQGTNEKLFF.

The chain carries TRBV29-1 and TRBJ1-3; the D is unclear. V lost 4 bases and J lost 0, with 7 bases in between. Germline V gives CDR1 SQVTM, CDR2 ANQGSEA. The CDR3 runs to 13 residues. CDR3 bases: TGCAGCGTTGGGTCGGCCTCTGGAAACACCATATATTTT. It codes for CSVGSASGNTIYF.

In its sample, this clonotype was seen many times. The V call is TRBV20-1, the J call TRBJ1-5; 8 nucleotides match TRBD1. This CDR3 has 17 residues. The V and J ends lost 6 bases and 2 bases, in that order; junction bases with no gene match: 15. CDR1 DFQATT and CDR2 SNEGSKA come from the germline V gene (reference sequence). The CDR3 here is CSAWLQGAVGGNQPQHF. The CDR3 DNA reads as TGCAGTGCCTGGCTGCAGGGGGCAGTTGGGGGCAATCAGCCCCAGCATTTT.

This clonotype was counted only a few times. CDR3 nucleotides: TGCGCCAGCAGCCGTGGTAGTGGGACGACCGGCGAGCAGTACTTC. Protein: CASSRGSGTTGEQYF. This chain links TRBV5-1 with TRBJ2-7; perhaps D is TRBD1 or TRBD2 (5 bases each). CDR3 length: 15 amino acids. CDR1 is SGHRS, CDR2 YFSETQ, per germline. Trimming took 4 bases from V and 6 from J, leaving 20 bases between them.

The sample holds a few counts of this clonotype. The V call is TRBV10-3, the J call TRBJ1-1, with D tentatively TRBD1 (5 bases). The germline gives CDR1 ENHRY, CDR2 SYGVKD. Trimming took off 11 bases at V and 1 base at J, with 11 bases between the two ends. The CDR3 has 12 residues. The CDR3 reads CAGRDPNTEAFF. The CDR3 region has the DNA TGTGCCGGCAGGGACCCGAACACTGAAGCTTTCTTT.

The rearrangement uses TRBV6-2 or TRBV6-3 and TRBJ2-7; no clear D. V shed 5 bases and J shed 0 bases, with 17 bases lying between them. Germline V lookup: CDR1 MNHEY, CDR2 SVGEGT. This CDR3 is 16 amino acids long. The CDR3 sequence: CASSTSQPTGSYEQYF. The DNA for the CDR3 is TGTGCCAGCAGTACATCACAGCCGACTGGCTCCTACGAGCAGTACTTC.

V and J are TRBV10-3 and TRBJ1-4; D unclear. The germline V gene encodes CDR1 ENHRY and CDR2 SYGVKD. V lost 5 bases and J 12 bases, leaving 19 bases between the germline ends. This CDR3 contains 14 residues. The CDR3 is CAISYAAAQVELFF. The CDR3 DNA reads TGTGCCATCAGTTACGCGGCCGCCCAGGTAGAACTGTTTTTT.

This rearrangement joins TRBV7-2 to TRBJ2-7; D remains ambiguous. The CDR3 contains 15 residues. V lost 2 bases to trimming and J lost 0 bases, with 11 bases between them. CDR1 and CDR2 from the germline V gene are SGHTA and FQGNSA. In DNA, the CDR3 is TGTGCCAGCAGCTTAATGGCAGTCAGCTCCTACGAGCAGTACTTC. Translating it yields CASSLMAVSSYEQYF.

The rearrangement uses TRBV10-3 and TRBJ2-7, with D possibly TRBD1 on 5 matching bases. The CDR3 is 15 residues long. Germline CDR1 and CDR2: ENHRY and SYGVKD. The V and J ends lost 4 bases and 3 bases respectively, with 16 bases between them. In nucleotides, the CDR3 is TGTGCCATCAGTGCTAGTGACAGCCAGAACTACGAGCAGTACTTC. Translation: CAISASDSQNYEQYF.

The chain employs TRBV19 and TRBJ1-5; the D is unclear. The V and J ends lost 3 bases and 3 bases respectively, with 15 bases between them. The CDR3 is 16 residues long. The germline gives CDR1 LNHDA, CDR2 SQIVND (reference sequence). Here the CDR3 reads CASSMWSEGYNQPQHF. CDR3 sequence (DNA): TGTGCCAGTAGTATGTGGTCAGAAGGATACAATCAGCCCCAGCATTTT.

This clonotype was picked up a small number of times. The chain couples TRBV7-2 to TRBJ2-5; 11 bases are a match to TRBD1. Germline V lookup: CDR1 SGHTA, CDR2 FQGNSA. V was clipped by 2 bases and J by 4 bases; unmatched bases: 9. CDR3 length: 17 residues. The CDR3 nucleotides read TGTGCCAGCAGCTTACGGTTTCTGGGACAGGGGGGAGAGACCCAGTACTTC. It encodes CASSLRFLGQGGETQYF.